The TCR beta chain described here comes from a study of beta chain features in type 1 diabetes. Study results and limitations: A PCR bias possibly favoring shorter templates would apply equally to patients and controls.

From germline, CDR1 is LGHNA and CDR2 YSLEER. The junction had 8 bases not matched to a gene; V was cut back by 4 bases and J by 3 bases. CDR3 length: 15 residues. Expressed TCRB transcripts were sequenced because the entire RNA isolate underwent reverse transcription. Sequencing was performed with immunoSEQ multiplex PCR; in TCRdb, only in-frame clones are kept and a portion is missing. The table has hundreds of thousands of clones, 10% to 15% seen once. In regard to this clone: The target antigen is unknown.

The material sequenced was naive CD4+ T cells from blood. J is TRBJ2-7 and V is TRBV4-3, with TRBD1 matching 8 bases. This TCR derives from a man younger than 35 in good health. The CDR3 DNA reads as TGCGCCAGCAGCCCCCGGGTAGGACAGGGCTACGAGCAGTACTTC. This gives the protein CASSPRVGQGYEQYF.